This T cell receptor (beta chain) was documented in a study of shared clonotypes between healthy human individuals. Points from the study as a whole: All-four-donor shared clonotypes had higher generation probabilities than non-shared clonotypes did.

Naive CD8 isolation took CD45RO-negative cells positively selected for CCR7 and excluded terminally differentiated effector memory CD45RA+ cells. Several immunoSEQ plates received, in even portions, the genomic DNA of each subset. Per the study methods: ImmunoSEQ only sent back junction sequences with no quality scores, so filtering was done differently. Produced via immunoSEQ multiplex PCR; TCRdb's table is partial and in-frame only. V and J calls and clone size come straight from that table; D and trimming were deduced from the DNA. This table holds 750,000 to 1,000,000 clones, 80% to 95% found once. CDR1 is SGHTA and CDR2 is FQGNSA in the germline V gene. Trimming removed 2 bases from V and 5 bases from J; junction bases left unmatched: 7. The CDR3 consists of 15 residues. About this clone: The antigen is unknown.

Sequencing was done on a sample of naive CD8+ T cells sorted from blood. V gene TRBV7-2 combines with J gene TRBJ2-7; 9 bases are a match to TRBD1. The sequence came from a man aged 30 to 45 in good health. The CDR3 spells CASSLNRGPADEQYF. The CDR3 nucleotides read TGTGCCAGCAGCTTAAACAGGGGGCCTGCTGACGAGCAGTACTTC.